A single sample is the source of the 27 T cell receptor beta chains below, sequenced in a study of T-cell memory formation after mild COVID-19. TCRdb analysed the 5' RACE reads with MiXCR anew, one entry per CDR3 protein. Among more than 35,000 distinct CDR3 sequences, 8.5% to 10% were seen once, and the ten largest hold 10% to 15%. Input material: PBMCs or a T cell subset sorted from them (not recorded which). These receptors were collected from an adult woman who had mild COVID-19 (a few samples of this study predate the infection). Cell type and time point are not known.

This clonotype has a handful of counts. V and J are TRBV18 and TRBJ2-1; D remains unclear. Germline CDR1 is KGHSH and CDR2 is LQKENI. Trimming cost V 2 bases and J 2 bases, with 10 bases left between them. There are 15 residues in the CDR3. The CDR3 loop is CASSPTTAAYNEQFF. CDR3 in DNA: TGTGCCAGCTCACCAACCACTGCAGCCTACAATGAGCAGTTCTTC.

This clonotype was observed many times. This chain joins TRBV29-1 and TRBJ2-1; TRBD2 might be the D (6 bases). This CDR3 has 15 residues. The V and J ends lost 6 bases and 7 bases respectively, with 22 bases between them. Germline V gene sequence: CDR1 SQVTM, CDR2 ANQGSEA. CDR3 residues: CSVPTTGEDYNEQFF. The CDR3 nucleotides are TGCAGCGTCCCGACTACCGGGGAGGACTATAATGAGCAGTTCTTC.

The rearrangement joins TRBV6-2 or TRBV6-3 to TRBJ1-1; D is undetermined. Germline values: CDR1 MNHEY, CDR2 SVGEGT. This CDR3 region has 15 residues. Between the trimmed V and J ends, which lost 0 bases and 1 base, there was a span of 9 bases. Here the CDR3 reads CASSYSNPSNTEAFF. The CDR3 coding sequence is TGTGCCAGCAGTTACTCGAATCCATCGAACACTGAAGCTTTCTTT.

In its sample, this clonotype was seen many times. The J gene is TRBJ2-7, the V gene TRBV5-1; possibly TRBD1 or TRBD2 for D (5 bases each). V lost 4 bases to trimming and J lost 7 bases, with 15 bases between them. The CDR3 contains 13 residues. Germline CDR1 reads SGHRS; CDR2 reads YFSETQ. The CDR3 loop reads CASSLGPEGEQYF. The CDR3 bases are TGCGCCAGCAGCCTGGGACCGGAAGGGGAGCAGTACTTC.

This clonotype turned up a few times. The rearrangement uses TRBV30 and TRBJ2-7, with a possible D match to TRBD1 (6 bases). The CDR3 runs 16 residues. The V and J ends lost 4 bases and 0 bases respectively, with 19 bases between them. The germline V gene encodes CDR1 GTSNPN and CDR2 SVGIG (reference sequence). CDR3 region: CAWTHRGSRASYEQYF. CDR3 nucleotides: TGTGCCTGGACTCATAGGGGGAGTAGAGCCTCCTACGAGCAGTACTTC.

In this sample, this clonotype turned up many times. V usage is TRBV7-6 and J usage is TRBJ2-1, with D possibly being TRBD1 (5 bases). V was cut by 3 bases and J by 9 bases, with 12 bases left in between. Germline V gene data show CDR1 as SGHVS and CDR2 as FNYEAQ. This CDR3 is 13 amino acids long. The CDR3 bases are TGTGCCAGCAGCTTCCAGGGTTTGGGTGAGCAGTTCTTC. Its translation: CASSFQGLGEQFF.

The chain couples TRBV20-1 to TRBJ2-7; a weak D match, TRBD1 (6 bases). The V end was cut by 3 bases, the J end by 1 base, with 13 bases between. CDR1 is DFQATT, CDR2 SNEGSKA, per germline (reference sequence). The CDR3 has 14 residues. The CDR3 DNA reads TGCAGTGCTAGGTTGGGGGCAGCGTCCTACGAGCAGTACTTC. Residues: CSARLGAASYEQYF.

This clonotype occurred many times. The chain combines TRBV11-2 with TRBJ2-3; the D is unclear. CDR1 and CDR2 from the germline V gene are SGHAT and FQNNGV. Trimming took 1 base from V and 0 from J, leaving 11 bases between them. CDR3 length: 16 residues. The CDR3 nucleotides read TGTGCCAGCAGCTTAGTAGTCCATACTAGCACAGATACGCAGTATTTT. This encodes CASSLVVHTSTDTQYF.

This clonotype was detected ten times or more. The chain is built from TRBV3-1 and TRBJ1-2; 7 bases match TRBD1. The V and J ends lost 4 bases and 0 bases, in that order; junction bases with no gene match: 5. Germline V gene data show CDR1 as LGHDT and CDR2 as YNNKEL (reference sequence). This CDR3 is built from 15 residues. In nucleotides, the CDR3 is TGTGCCAGCAGCCGCGGACAGGCAGCTAACTATGGCTACACCTTC. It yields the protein CASSRGQAANYGYTF.

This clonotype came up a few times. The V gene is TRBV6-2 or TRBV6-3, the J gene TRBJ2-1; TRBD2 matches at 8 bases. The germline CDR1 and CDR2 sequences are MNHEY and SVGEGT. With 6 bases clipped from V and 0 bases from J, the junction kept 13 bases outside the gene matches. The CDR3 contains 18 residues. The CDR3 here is CASRIAGGEWGSYNEQFF. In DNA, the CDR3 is TGTGCCAGCAGAATCGCGGGGGGTGAGTGGGGCTCCTACAATGAGCAGTTCTTC.

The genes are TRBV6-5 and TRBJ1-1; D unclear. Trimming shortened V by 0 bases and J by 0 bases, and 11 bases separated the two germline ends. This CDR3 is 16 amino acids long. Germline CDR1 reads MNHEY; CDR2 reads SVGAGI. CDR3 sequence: CASSYSHGEVNTEAFF. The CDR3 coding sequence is TGTGCCAGCAGTTACTCACATGGGGAAGTGAACACTGAAGCTTTCTTT.

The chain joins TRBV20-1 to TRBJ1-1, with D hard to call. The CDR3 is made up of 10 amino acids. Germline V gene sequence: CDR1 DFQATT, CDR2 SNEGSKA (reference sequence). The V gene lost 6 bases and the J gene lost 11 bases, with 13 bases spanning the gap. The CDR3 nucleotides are TGCAGTGCCGGATTAGCGGGGGCTTTCTTT. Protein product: CSAGLAGAFF.

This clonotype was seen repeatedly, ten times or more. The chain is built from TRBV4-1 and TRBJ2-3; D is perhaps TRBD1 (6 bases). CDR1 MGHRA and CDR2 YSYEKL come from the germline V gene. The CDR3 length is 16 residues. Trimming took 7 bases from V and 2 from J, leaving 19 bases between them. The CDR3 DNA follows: TGCGCCAGCACCACCAAGAGAGACAGGACCACAGATACGCAGTATTTT. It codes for CASTTKRDRTTDTQYF.

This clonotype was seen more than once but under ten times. The CDR3 is CASSPGLHTDTQYF. CDR3 nucleotide sequence: TGCGCCAGCAGCCCGGGACTACACACAGATACGCAGTATTTT. The chain employs TRBV5-1 and TRBJ2-3; 7 positions agree with TRBD2. There are 14 residues in the CDR3. Germline assignment: CDR1 SGHRS and CDR2 YFSETQ. V trimming: 4 bases; J trimming: 2 bases; junction bases outside the gene matches: 4.

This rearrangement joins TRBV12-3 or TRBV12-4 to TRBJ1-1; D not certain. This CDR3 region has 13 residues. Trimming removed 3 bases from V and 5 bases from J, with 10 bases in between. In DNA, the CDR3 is TGTGCCAGCAGTTTCGGGTCTTGGACTGAAGCTTTCTTT. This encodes CASSFGSWTEAFF.

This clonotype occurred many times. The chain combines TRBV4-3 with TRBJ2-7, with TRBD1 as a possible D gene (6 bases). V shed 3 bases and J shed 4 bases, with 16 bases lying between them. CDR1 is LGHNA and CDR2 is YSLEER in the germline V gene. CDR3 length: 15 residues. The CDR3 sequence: CASSHDPGHPYEQYF. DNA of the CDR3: TGCGCCAGCAGCCACGATCCGGGACACCCTTACGAGCAGTACTTC.

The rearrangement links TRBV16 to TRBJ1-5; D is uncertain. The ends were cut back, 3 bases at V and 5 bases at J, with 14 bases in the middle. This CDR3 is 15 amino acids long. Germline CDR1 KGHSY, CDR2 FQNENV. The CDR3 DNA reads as TGTGCCAGCAGCCAGTCAAACAGAAAAGATCAGCCCCAGCATTTT. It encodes CASSQSNRKDQPQHF.

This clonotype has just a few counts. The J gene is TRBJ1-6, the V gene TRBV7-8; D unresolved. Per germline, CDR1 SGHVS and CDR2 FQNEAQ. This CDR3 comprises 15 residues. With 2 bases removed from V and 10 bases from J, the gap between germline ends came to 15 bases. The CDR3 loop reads CASSLIAHAQSPLHF. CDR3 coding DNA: TGTGCCAGCAGCTTAATCGCTCACGCTCAGTCACCCCTCCACTTT.

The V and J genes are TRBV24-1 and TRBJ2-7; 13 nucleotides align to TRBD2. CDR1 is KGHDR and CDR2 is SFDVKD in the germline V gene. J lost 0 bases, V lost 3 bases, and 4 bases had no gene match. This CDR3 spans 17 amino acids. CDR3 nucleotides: TGTGCCACCAGTGATGCGGGGACTAGCGGGATCTCCTACGAGCAGTACTTC. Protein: CATSDAGTSGISYEQYF.

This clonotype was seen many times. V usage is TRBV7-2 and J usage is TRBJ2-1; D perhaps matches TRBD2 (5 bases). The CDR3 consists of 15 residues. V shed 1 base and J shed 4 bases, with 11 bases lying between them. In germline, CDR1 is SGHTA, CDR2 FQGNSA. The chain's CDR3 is CASSLELASYNEQFF. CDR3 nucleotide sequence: TGTGCCAGCAGCTTAGAGCTAGCCTCATACAATGAGCAGTTCTTC.

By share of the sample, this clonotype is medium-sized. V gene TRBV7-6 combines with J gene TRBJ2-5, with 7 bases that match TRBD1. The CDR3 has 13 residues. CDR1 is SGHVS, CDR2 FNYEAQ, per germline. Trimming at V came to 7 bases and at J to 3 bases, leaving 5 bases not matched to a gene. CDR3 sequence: CASTRQGKETQYF. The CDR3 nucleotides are TGTGCCAGCACCCGACAGGGAAAAGAGACCCAGTACTTC.

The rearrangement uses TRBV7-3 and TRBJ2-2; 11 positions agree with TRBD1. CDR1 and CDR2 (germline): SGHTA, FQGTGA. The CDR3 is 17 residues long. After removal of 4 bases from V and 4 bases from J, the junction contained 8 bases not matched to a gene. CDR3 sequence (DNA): TGTGCCAGCAGCTCAACCGCCGGGACAGGGGGCACCGGGGAGCTGTTTTTT. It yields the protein CASSSTAGTGGTGELFF.

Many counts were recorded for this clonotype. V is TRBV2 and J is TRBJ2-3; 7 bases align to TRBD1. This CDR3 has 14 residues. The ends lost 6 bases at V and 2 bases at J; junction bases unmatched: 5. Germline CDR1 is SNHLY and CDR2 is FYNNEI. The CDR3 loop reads CASSADRATDTQYF. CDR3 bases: TGTGCCAGCAGCGCAGACAGGGCCACAGATACGCAGTATTTT.

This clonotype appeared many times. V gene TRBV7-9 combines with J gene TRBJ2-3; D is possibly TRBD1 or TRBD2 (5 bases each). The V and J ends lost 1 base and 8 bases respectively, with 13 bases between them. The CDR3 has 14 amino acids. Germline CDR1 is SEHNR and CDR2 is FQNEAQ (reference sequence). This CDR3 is CASSLVTGTPTQYF. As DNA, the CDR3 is TGTGCCAGCAGCTTAGTGACCGGGACCCCTACGCAGTATTTT.

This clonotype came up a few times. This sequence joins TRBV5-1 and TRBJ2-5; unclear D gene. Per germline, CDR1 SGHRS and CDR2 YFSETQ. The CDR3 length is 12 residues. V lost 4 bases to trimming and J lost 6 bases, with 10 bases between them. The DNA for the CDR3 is TGCGCCAGCAGCGTACTAATAAAGACCCAGTACTTC. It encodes CASSVLIKTQYF.

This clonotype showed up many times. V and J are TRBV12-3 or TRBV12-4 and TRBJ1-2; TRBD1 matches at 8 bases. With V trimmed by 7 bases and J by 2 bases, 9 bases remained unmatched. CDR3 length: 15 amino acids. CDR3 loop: CASTIQGASNYGYTF. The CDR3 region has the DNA TGTGCCAGCACCATTCAGGGGGCCAGCAACTATGGCTACACCTTC.

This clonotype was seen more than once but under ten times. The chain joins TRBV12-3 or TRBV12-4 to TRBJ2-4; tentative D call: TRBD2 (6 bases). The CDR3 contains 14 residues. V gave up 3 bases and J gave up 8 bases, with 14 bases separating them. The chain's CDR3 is CASSFNGRGYIQYF. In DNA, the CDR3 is TGTGCCAGCAGTTTTAACGGGAGAGGATACATTCAGTACTTC.